This T cell receptor beta chain was found in a study of regulatory T cells in long-lasting Graves disease. The sample's time point: newly diagnosed GD, antithyroid drugs for less than 3 months. Scientists built the TCR library using RNA that was extracted from PBMCs. Graves' disease diagnoses followed American Thyroid Association guidelines. Arm-PCR with iRepertoire HTBI primers amplified the CDR3 regions for these TCR beta libraries. MiXCR was run by TCRdb on the multiplex PCR reads, yielding one entry per CDR3 protein. The sample lists over 400,000 distinct CDR3 sequences; 13% to 15% were seen once. This clonotype has a handful of counts. The CDR3 runs 15 residues. In germline, CDR1 is SEHNR, CDR2 FQNEAQ (reference sequence). After removal of 1 base from V and 6 bases from J, the junction contained 7 bases not matched to a gene. These sequences were also reported in another study, on T cells in Graves' hyperthyroidism and ophthalmopathy. That publication notes: TCR CDR3 regions were first amplified by RT-PCR with HTBI primers.

V gene TRBV7-9 combines with J gene TRBJ2-3; 7 bases agree with TRBD2. The sample here was peripheral blood mononuclear cells (PBMCs), taken at new diagnosis, from a patient treated with antithyroid drugs. This receptor was taken from a woman between 45 and 60 years old with Graves disease. CDR3 protein: CASSLDGRPRDTQYF. In DNA, the CDR3 is TGTGCCAGCAGCTTAGACGGGAGGCCACGGGATACGCAGTATTTT.